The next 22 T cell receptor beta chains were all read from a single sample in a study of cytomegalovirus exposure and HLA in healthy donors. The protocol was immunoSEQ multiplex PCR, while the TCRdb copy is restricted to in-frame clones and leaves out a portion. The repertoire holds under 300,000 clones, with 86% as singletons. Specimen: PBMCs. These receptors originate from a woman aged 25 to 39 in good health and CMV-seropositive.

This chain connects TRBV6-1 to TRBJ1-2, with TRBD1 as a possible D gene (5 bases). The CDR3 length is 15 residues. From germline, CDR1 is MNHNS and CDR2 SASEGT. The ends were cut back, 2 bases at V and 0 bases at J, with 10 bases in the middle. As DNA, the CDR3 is TGTGCCAGCAGTGAAATAGCAGGGACTAACTATGGCTACACCTTC. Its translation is CASSEIAGTNYGYTF.

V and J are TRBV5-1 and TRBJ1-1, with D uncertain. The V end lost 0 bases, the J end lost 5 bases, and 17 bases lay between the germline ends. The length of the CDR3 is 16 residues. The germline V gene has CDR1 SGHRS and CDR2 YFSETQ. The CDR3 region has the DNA TGCGCCAGCAGCTTGGTACTGAGGGCGCGGGAGACTGAAGCTTTCTTT. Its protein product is CASSLVLRARETEAFF.

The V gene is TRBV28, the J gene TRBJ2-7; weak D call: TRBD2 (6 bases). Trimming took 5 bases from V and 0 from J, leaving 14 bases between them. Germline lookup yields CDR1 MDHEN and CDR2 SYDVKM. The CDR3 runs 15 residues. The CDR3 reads CASSPLAGHSYEQYF. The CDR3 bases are TGTGCCAGCAGTCCCCTGGCGGGGCACTCCTACGAGCAGTACTTC.

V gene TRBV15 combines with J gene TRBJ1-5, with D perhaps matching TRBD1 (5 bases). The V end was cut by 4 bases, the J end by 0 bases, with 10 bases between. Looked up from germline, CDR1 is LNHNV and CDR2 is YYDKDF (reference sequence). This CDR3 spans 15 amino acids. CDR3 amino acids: CATSNPGDSNQPQHF. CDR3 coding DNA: TGTGCCACCAGCAATCCGGGGGATAGCAATCAGCCCCAGCATTTT.

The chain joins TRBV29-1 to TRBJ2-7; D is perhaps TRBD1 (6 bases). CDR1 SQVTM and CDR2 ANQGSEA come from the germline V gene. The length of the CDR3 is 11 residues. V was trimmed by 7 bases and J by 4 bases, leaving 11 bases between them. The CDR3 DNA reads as TGCAGCGGGATGACAGGTTACGAGCAGTACTTC. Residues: CSGMTGYEQYF.

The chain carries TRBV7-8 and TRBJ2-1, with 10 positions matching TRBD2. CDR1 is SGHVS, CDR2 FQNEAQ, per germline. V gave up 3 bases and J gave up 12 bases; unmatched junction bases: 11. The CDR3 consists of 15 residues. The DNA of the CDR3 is TGTGCCAGCAGCTTCAGCGGGACTAGCGTTTTGAGGCAGTTCTTC. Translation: CASSFSGTSVLRQFF.

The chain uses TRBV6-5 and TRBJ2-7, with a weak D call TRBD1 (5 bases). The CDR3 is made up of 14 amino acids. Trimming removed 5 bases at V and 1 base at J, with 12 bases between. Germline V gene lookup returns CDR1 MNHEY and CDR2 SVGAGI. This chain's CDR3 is CASSTAGRSYEQYF. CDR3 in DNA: TGTGCCAGCAGTACGGCAGGGCGATCCTACGAGCAGTACTTC.

CDR3 bases: TGTGCCAGCAGCACTCGACAGGGTGGCACCGGGGAGCTGTTTTTT. Translation gives CASSTRQGGTGELFF. The rearrangement links TRBV7-6 to TRBJ2-2, with 7 bases matching TRBD1. CDR1 and CDR2 from the germline V gene are SGHVS and FNYEAQ. The CDR3 length is 15 residues. After removal of 5 bases from V and 4 bases from J, the junction contained 7 bases not matched to a gene.

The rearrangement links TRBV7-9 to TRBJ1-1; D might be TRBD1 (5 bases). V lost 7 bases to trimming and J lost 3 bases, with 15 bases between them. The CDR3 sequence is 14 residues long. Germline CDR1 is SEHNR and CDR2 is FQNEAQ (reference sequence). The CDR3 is CASIAGNLDTEAFF. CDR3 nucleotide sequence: TGTGCCAGCATTGCAGGGAACTTGGACACTGAAGCTTTCTTT.

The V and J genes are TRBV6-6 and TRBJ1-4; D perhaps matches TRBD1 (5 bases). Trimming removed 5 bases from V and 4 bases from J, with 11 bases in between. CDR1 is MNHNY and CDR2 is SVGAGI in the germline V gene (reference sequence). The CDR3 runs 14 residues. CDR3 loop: CASSPTAINEKLFF. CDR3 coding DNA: TGTGCCAGCAGTCCGACAGCCATTAATGAAAAACTGTTTTTT.

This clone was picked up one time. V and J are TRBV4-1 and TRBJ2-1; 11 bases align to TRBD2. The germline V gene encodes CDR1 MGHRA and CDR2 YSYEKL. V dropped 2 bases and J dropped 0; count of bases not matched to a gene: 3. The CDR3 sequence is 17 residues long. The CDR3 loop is CASSQPGLAGSYNEQFF. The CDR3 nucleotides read TGCGCCAGCAGCCAACCCGGACTAGCGGGCTCCTACAATGAGCAGTTCTTC.

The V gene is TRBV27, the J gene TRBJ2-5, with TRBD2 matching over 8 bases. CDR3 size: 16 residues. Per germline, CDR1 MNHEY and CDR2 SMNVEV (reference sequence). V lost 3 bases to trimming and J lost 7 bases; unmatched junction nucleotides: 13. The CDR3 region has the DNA TGTGCCAGCAGTTTCGGACTAGCTTCGTTTTCGACGACCCAGTACTTC. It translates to CASSFGLASFSTTQYF.

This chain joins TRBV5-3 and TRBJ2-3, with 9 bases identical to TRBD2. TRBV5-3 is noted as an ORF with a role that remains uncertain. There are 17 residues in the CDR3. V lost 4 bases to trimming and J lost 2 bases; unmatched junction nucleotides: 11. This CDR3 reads CARSGDWAGGHTDTQYF. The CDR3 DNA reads TGTGCCAGAAGCGGGGACTGGGCGGGAGGGCACACAGATACGCAGTATTTT.

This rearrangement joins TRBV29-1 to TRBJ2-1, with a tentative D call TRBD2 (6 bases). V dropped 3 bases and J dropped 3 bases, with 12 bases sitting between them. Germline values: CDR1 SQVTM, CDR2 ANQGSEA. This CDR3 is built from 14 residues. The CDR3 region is CSVDLGTFYNEQFF. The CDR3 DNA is TGCAGCGTTGATTTAGGGACTTTCTACAATGAGCAGTTCTTC.

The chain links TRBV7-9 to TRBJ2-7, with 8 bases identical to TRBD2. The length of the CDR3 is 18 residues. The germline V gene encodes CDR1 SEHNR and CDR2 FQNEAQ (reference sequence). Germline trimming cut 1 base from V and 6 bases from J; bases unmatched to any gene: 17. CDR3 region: CASSLVRYEAGVFGEQYF. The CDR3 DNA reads TGTGCCAGCAGCTTAGTCCGGTATGAAGCGGGAGTATTCGGCGAGCAGTACTTC.

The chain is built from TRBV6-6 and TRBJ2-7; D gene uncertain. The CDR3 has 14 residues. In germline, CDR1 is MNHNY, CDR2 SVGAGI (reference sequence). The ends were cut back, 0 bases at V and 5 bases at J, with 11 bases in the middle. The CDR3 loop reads CASSYSIARNEQYF. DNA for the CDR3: TGTGCCAGCAGTTACTCTATTGCGAGAAACGAGCAGTACTTC.

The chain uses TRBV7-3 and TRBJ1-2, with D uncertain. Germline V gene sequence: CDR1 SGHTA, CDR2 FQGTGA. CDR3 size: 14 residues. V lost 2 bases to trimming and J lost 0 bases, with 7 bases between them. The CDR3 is CASSLGPTNYGYTF. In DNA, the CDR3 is TGTGCCAGCAGCTTAGGCCCAACTAACTATGGCTACACCTTC. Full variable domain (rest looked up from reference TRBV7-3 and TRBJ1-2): GAGVSQTPSNKVTEKGKYVELRCDPISGHTALYWYRQSLGQGPEFLIYFQGTGAADDSGLPNDRFFAVRPEGSVSTLKIQRTERGDSAVYLCASSLGPTNYGYTFGSGTRLTVV.

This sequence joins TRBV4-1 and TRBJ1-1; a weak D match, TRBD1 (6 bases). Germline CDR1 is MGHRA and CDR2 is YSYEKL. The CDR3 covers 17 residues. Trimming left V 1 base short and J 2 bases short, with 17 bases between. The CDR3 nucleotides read TGCGCCAGCAGCCAAGCGCTACGTGGGGGGGCCAACACTGAAGCTTTCTTT. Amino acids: CASSQALRGGANTEAFF.

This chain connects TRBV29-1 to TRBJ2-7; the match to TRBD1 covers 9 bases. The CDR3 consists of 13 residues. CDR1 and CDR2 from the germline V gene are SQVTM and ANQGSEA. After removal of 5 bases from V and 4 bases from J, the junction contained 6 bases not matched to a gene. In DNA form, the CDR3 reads TGCAGCGTTAGACCGGGACAGGGTTACGAGCAGTACTTC. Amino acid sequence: CSVRPGQGYEQYF.

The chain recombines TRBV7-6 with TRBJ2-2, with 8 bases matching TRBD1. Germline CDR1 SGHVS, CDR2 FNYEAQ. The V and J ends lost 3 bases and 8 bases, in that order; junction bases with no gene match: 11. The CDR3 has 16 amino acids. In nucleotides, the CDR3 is TGTGCCAGCAGCTTTGATCCAGGACAGGGTAAAGGGGAGCTGTTTTTT. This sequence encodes CASSFDPGQGKGELFF.

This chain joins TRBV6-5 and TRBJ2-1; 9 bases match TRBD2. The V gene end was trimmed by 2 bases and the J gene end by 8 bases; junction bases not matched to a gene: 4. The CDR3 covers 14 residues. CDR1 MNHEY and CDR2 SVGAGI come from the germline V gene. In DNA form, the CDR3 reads TGTGCCAGCAGTTACCTGGGACTAGCCGATGAGCAGTTCTTC. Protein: CASSYLGLADEQFF.

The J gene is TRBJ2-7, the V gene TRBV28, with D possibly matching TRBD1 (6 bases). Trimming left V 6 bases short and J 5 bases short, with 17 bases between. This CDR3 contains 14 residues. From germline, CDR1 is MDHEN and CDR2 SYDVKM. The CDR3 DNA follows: TGTGCCAGCAGCCTTTTTCAGGGGCACGACGAGCAGTACTTC. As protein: CASSLFQGHDEQYF. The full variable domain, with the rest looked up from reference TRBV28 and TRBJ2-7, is DVKVTQSSRYLVKRTGEKVFLECVQDMDHENMFWYRQDPGLGLRLIYFSYDVKMKEKGDIPEGYSVSREKKERFSLILESASTNQTSMYLCASSLFQGHDEQYFGPGTRLTVT.